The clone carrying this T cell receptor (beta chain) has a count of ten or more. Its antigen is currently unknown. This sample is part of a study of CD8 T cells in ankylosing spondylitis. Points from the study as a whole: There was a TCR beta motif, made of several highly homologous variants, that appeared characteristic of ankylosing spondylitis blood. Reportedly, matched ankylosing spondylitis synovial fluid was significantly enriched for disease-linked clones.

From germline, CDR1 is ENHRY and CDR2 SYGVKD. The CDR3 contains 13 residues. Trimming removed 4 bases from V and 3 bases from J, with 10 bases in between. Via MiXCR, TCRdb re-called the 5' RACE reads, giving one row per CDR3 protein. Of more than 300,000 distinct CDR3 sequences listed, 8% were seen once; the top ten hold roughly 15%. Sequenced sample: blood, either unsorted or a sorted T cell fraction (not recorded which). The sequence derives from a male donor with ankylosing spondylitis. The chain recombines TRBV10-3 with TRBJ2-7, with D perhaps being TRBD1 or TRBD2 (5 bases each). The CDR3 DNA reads TGTGCCATCAGTGCGGGGCAGCTCTACGAGCAGTACTTC. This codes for CAISAGQLYEQYF.